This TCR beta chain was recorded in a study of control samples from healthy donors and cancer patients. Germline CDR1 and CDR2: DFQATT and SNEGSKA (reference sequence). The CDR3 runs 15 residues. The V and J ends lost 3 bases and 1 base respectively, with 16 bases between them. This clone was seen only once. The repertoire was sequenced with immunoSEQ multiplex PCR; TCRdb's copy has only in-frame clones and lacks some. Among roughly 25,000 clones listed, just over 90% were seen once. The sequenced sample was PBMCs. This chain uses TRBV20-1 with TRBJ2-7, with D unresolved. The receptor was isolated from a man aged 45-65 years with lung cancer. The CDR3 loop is CSASDSGRESYEQYF. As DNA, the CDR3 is TGCAGTGCTAGTGACTCGGGCAGAGAGTCCTACGAGCAGTACTTC.